The table lists the clone carrying this T cell receptor (beta chain) with a count of one. The sample comes from a study of T cell changes during pregnancy in multiple sclerosis. The table came from immunoSEQ multiplex PCR; TCRdb's copy has only in-frame clones and leaves some out. The sample carries about 60,000 clones, 91% recorded once. After removal of 4 bases from V and 5 bases from J, the junction contained 4 bases not matched to a gene. Germline assignment: CDR1 LNHDA and CDR2 SQIVND (reference sequence). The CDR3 has 13 residues. V is TRBV19 and J is TRBJ1-2; the match to TRBD1 covers 7 bases. The sequences come from CD4+ T cells from peripheral blood mononuclear cells, collected in the first trimester of pregnancy. The source is a female donor with multiple sclerosis, enrolled in a pregnancy study. The CDR3 DNA reads TGTGCCAGTAGTACTACGACAGGGTATGGCTACACCTTC. Translated, it gives CASSTTTGYGYTF.